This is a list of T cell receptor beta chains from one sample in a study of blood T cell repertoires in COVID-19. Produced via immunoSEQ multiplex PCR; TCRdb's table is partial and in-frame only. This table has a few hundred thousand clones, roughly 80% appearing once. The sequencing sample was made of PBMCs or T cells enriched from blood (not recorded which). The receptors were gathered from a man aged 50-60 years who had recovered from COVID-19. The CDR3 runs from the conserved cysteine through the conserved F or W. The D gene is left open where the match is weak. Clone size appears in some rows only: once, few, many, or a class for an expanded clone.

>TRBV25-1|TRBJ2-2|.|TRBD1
TGTGCCAGCAGTGAGTCAACCGGGACAGGGGCCGGGGAGCTGTTTTTT
CASSESTGTGAGELFF
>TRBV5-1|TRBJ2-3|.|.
TGCGCCAGCAGCCCCTCCGGACATGGGGGCACAGATACGCAGTATTTT
CASSPSGHGGTDTQYF
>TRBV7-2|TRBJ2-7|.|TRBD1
TGTGCCAGCAGCTTAGCACAGGGGGGATCTTACGAGCAGTACTTC
CASSLAQGGSYEQYF
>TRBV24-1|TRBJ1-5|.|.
TGTGCCACCAGTGATAGTGGGAGGGATCAGCCCCAGCATTTT
CATSDSGRDQPQHF
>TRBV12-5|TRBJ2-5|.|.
TGTGCTAGTGGTTGGGGGCTCGGCACGGGTTGGCAAGAGACCCAGTACTTC
CASGWGLGTGWQETQYF
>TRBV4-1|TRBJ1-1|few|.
TGCGCCAGCAGCCATGCGGGCAGGGGTAGGAGCACTGAAGCTTTCTTT
CASSHAGRGRSTEAFF
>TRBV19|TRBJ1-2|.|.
TGTGCCAGTAGTATTGCAGGGTCCTATGGCTACACCTTC
CASSIAGSYGYTF
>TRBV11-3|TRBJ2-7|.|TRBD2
TGTGCCAGCAGCTTATGGGGGAGGGCCAACGAGCAGTACTTC
CASSLWGRANEQYF
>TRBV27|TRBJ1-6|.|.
TGTGCCAGCAGTTTGGTGAGAGATTACCCCCTCCACTTT
CASSLVRDYPLHF
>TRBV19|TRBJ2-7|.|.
TGTGCCAGTAGTATGGTTCGGGGTACCTCGGGGGAGCAGTACTTC
CASSMVRGTSGEQYF
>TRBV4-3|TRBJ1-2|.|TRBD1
TGCGCCAGCAGCCAAGAGGGGGGACAGACAGCATATGGCTACACCTTC
CASSQEGGQTAYGYTF
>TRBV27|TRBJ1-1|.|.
TGTGCCAGCAGTTTAGGGTCGGGCACTGAAGCTTTCTTT
CASSLGSGTEAFF
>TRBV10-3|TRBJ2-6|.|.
TGTGCCGCGGCCCGTCCTCCTCCCCCAAGCTCTGGGGCCAACGTCCTGACTTTC
CAAARPPPPSSGANVLTF
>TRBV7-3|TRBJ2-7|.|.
TGTGCCAGCAGCTTAACCCGGGGATCCGAGCAGTACTTC
CASSLTRGSEQYF
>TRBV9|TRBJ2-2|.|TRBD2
TGTGCCAGCAGCGGTCTAGCGGTTAACACCGGGGAGCTGTTTTTT
CASSGLAVNTGELFF
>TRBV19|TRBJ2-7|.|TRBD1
TGTGCCAGTAGTATCCCGGGACAGGGGGCGAGATACGAGCAGTACTTC
CASSIPGQGARYEQYF
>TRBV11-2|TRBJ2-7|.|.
TGTGCCAGCAGCCGACAGACCCAACAAGAAAACGAGCAGTACTTC
CASSRQTQQENEQYF
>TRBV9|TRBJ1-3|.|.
TGTGCCAGCAGCGTATTAGGGGCAAACTCTGGAAACACCATATATTTT
CASSVLGANSGNTIYF
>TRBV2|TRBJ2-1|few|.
TGTGCCAGCGGCGGAGACCGCTTTAGGAACAATGAGCAGTTCTTC
CASGGDRFRNNEQFF
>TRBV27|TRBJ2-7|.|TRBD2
TGTGCCAGCAGTCCAGGACTAGCCCCCGGCGAGCAGTACTTC
CASSPGLAPGEQYF
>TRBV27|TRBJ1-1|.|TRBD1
TGTGCCAGCAGTTTATTCTTGGGGACAGCTCTTGAAGCTTTCTTT
CASSLFLGTALEAFF
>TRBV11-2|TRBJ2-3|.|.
TGTGCCAGCAGCTTAGGGCAGGCCCTTAGCACAGATACGCAGTATTTT
CASSLGQALSTDTQYF
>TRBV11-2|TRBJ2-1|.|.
TGTGCCAGCAGCTCCGACAGATTGAATGAGCAGTTCTTC
CASSSDRLNEQFF
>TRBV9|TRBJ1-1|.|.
TGTGCCAGCAGCGTAGAAGGGGCGAGCACTGAAGCTTTCTTT
CASSVEGASTEAFF
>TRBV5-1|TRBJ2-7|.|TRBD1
TGCGCCAGCGCCGACAGGGGGTCTACCTACGAGCAGTACTTC
CASADRGSTYEQYF
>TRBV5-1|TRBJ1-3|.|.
TGCGCCAGCAGCTTGGTGGCAGACTCTGGAAACACCATATATTTT
CASSLVADSGNTIYF
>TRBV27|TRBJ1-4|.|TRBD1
TGTGCCAGCAGTACACAGGGGGCGAAAGAAAAACTGTTTTTT
CASSTQGAKEKLFF
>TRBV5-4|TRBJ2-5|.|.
TGTGCCAGCAGCACTACATCCCCGGGACAACAAGAGACCCAGTACTTC
CASSTTSPGQQETQYF
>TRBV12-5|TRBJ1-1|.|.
TGTGCTAGTGGTTTGGGAGGACAGTTGAACACTGAAGCTTTCTTT
CASGLGGQLNTEAFF
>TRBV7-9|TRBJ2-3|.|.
TGTGCCAGCAGATCGGGTCCAGATACGCAGTATTTT
CASRSGPDTQYF
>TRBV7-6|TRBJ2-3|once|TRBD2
TGTGCCAGCAGCCTCCTAAGCGGGGGGGGCCCAGATACGCAGTATTTT
CASSLLSGGGPDTQYF
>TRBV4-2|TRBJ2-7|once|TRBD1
TGTGCCAGCAGCCGATACACAGGGGTGGGAGACGAGCAGTACTTC
CASSRYTGVGDEQYF
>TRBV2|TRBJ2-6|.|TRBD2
TGTGCCAGCACGGGGGGTAGCTCTGGGGCCAACGTCCTGACTTTC
CASTGGSSGANVLTF
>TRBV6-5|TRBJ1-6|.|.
TGTGCCAGCAGTTACGAGAGCTCCTATAATTCACCCCTCCACTTT
CASSYESSYNSPLHF
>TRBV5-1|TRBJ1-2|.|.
TGCGCCAGCAGCTTGGTCTCTGGTAACTTTAACTATGGCTACACCTTC
CASSLVSGNFNYGYTF
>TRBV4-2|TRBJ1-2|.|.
TGTGCCAGCAGCCAAGTCTCAGGTATCTTCTATGGCTACACCTTC
CASSQVSGIFYGYTF
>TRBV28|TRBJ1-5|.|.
TGTGCCAGCAGTCTTAATCAGCCCCAGCATTTT
CASSLNQPQHF
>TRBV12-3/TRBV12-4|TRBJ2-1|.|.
TGTGCCAGCAGTCTCTCAGAGTTTATGAGGAAGTTCTTC
CASSLSEFMRKFF
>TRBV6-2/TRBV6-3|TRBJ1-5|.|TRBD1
TGTGCCAGCAGTTGGGACAGAGAACTCAATCAGCCCCAGCATTTT
CASSWDRELNQPQHF
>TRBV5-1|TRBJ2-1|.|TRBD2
TGCGCCAGCAGCATGACTAGCGGGAGCGAGCAGTTCTTC
CASSMTSGSEQFF
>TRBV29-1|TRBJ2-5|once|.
TGCAGCGTCCTTTACTTCGGGACCCAGTACTTC
CSVLYFGTQYF
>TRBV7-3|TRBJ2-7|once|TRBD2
TGTGCCAGCAGCCCGGTAGCGGGACCTTCCTACGAGCAGTACTTC
CASSPVAGPSYEQYF
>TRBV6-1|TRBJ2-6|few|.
TGTGCCAGCAGTGAATTGAACAGTGGGGCCAACGTCCTGACTTTC
CASSELNSGANVLTF
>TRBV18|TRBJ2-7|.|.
TGTGCCAGCTCACTTGAGGTTACCGAGCAGTACTTC
CASSLEVTEQYF
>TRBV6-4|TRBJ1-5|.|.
TGTGCCAGCAGTGACTTGAGGGCAGGCGACAATCAGCCCCAGCATTTT
CASSDLRAGDNQPQHF
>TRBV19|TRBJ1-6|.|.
TGTGCCAGTATGGGCCGCGGGGGTTTAAACTCACCCCTCCACTTT
CASMGRGGLNSPLHF
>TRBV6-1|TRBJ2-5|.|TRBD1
TGTGCCAGCAGTGAGCACCTCGACAGGGGTGAGACCCAGTACTTC
CASSEHLDRGETQYF
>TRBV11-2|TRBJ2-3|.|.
TGTGCCAGCAGCTTAATTGCGGGCGGGACAGATACGCAGTATTTT
CASSLIAGGTDTQYF
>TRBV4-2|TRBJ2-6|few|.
TGTGCCAGCAGCCAAGCCGAGCGCTCTGGGGCCAACGTCCTGACTTTC
CASSQAERSGANVLTF
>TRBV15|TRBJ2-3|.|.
TGTGCCACCAGCAGAGATTTGGCGGGGGCTCTCACAGATACGCAGTATTTT
CATSRDLAGALTDTQYF
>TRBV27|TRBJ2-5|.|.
TGTGCCAGCAGCCGGACACAGGGCCAGTACCAAGAGACCCAGTACTTC
CASSRTQGQYQETQYF
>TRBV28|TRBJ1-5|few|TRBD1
TGTGCCAGCAGTACTCAAAGGACAGGGCGAAGTCATCAGCCCCAGCATTTT
CASSTQRTGRSHQPQHF